The source of this T cell receptor (beta chain) is a study of human T cells and chemical hapten exposure. TCRdb re-derived calls from the RACE reads in MiXCR, one entry per CDR3 protein. The sample carries 75,000 to 100,000 distinct CDR3 sequences, about 8.7% recorded once. Time point denoted: healthy volunteer bleed at 2 weeks. Total RNA was isolated from whole blood that had not been fractionated. Unmatched junction bases numbered 10, after V lost 6 bases and J lost 8 bases. The germline V gene encodes CDR1 SNHLY and CDR2 FYNNEI. This CDR3 contains 15 residues. Ten or more counts support this clonotype.

The chain joins TRBV2 to TRBJ2-1, with 10 bases matching TRBD2. Sequencing was carried out using whole blood. The receptor was isolated from a female donor in good health. Some clones in this sample may be carry-over from other donors' samples. The CDR3, as DNA: TGTGCCAGCAGGGGATCTAGCGGGAGTTTCGATGAGCAGTTCTTC. Its protein is CASRGSSGSFDEQFF.